What follows is one T cell receptor (beta chain) and its context. The antigen remains undetermined. This sample was included in a study of T cells in Graves' hyperthyroidism and ophthalmopathy. For the study at large: Peripheral blood was acquired at first diagnosis, ahead of any therapy whatsoever.

The source material, RNA transcripts, was used to amplify TCR beta CDR3 regions. The HTBI primer set was used in a first-round RT-PCR of the TCR CDR3. TCRdb reanalysed the multiplex PCR reads using MiXCR and keeps one entry per CDR3 protein. This table has 650,000 to 850,000 distinct CDR3 sequences, around 19% appearing once. Whole-study results and caveats: The majority of expanded thyroid clonotypes above 0.001 also appeared in blood.

Each patient was aged 18 to 65 and had newly diagnosed hyperthyroidism of under 2 months' duration. In germline, CDR1 is SNHLY, CDR2 FYNNEI. The CDR3 loop spans 14 amino acids. V lost 9 bases and J 8 bases, leaving 22 bases between the germline ends. Sequenced sample: blood. The source is a woman aged 50 to 60 with Graves' hyperthyroidism that later progressed to Graves' ophthalmopathy. The chain couples TRBV2 to TRBJ1-1, with D maybe TRBD1 (6 bases). The CDR3 region is CASTSLGQIIEAFF. As DNA, the CDR3 is TGTGCCAGTACTAGCTTAGGACAGATAATAGAAGCTTTCTTT.